The clone carrying this T cell receptor beta chain came up once. The antigen is not known. The CDR3 runs to 14 residues. The V segment lost 1 base and the J segment 5 bases; nucleotides outside the gene matches: 5. The germline V gene has CDR1 SEHNR and CDR2 FQNEAQ (reference sequence). This specimen comes from a study of long-term antiretroviral therapy in people with HIV. Study-level findings and limits: In samples taken after ART, diversity increased but remained below transplant donor control levels.

Investigators performed immunoSEQ version v3.0 at survey level. Measured with immunoSEQ multiplex PCR; TCRdb has only the in-frame clones, and not every one. The sample yields 7,000 or so clones, 70% to 90% seen once. The TCR originated in a woman in her forties or fifties with HIV. The sequencing here drew on unsorted PBMCs, taken 3.7 years after starting antiretroviral therapy. The chain carries TRBV7-9 and TRBJ2-7; 7 bases line up with TRBD2. In nucleotides, the CDR3 is TGTGCCAGCAGCTTAGGGGCGGGGGACCACGAGCAGTACTTC. Protein sequence: CASSLGAGDHEQYF.